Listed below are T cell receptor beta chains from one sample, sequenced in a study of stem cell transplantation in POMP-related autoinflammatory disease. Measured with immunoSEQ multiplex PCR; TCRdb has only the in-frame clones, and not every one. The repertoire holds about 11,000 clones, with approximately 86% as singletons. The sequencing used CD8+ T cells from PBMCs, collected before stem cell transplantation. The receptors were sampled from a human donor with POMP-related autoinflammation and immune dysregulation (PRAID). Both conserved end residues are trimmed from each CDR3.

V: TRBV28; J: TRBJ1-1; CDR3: ASSHPSAGNTEAF
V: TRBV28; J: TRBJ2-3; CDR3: ASSFRLRLSSTDTQY
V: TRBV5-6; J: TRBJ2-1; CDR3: ASSLSFLASSYNEQF
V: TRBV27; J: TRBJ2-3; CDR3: ASSLYQARTDTQY
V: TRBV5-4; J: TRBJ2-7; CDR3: ASSLRGLLAGGYHEQY
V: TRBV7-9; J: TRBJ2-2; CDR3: ASSLEDRVGSTGELF
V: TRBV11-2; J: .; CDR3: ASSFGYEQF
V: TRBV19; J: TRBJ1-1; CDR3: ASSIDAVGRTNTEAF
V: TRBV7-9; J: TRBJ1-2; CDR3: ASSLGTDLYGYT
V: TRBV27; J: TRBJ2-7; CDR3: ASSPLGAYEQY
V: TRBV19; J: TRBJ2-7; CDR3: ASSMAGGSYEQY
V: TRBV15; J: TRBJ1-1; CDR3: ATSSRGHMNTEAF
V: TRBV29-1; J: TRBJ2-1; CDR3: SVGGSSYNEQF
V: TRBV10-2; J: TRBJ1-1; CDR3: ASSESMGFHTEAF
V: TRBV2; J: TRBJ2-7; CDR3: ASIFYPGGRDEQY
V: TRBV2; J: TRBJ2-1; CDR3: ASSEANTNEQF
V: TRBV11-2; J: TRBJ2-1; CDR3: ASSLGRNGINEQF
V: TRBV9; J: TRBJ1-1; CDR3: ASSVFSGQGFPNTEAF
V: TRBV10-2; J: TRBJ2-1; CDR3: ASRSRDRGVGNEQF
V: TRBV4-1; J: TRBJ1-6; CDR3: ASSQVQGSSPLH
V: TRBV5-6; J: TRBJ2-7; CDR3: ASSLESDEQY
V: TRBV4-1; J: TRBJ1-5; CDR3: ASSPSDSYSNQPQH
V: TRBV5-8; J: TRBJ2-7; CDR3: ASSVSLGSEQY
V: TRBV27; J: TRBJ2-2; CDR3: ASKSTGELF
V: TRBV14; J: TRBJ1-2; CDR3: ASSHGYGYT
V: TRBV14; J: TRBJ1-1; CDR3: ASSHNREAEAF
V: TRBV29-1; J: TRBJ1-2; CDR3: SVEDNRAVYGYT
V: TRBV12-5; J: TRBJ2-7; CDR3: ASGLVPGTDSYEQY
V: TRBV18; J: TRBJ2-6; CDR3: ASSPRSSGANVLT
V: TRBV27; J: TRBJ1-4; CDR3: ASRGQGRAGEKLF
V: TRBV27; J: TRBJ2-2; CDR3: ASSWGLAGLLAGELF
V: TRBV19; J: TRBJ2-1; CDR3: ASSILAGGNNEQF
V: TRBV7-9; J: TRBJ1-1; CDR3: ASSSTTGAKVTEAF
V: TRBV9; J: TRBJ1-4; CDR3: ASSVAGEGVQLF
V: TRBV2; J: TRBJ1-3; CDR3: ASSESHGGNTIY
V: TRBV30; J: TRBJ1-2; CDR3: AWSNARDSKAYYGYT
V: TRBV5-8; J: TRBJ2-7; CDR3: ASSSPSRAVWWEQY
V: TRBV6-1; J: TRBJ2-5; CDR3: ASSPAVASQETQY
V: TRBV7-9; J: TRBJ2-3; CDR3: ASSLTSGRADTQY
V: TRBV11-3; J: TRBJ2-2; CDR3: ASSLSATGELF
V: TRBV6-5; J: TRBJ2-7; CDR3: ASSYSEGYEQY
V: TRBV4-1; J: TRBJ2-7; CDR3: ASSQPAQTYEQY
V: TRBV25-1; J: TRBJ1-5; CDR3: ASSGAGGNLPQH
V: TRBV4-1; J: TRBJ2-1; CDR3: ASTPDRVYYNEQF
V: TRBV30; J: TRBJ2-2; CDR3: AWSGPSGGPNTGELF
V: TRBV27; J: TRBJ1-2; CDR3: ASSLNSYYGYT